Detailed here is one T cell receptor beta chain. These data belong to a study of blood T cells in healthy people across ages. Using a J-beta primer mix together with a sample-barcoded 5' primer, a second PCR was run for roughly 7 to 12 cycles. TCRdb independently ran MiXCR on the 5' RACE reads; one entry per CDR3 protein. This table holds 910,000 or so distinct CDR3 sequences, 51% found once. V was pared by 5 bases and J by 4 bases, with 10 bases of the junction left unmatched. The CDR3 is made up of 16 amino acids. CDR1 and CDR2 (germline): SEHNR, FQNEAQ (reference sequence). This clonotype was sampled from a woman aged 55-69 years in good health. Input material: blood. The chain links TRBV7-9 to TRBJ2-1, with 8 nucleotides matching TRBD1. DNA for the CDR3: TGTGCCAGCAGCCCTGGTGGACAGGGTCCGTACAATGAGCAGTTCTTC. This translates into CASSPGGQGPYNEQFF.